Below, one T cell receptor (beta chain) is given with its context. Antigen specificity is unknown. The CDR3 has 13 amino acids. Per the germline V gene, CDR1 is MDHEN and CDR2 is SYDVKM. The ends lost 6 bases at V and 5 bases at J; junction bases unmatched: 4. This record belongs to a study of cytomegalovirus exposure and HLA in healthy donors. Only in-frame clones appear in the TCRdb table, and some are missing; sequencing was by immunoSEQ multiplex PCR. The table lists about 200,000 clones, around 80% of them singletons. Study-level results: A classifier reportedly called cytomegalovirus status with high sensitivity and specificity. In vitro checks showed that three CMV-associated chains really do target CMV antigens. Many donors carried some public TCRs, although rarity characterized most TCR sequences. The TCR clusters that emerged in the first cohort tended, a later analysis found, to co-occur in the 95 to 150 validation repertoires.

This sequence was found in a woman in her twenties or thirties in good health and CMV-seropositive. The chain is built from TRBV28 and TRBJ2-1, with 7 bases that match TRBD2. The sample was PBMCs. The CDR3: CASSRTSDNEQFF. CDR3 nucleotide sequence: TGTGCCAGCAGCCGTACTAGCGACAATGAGCAGTTCTTC.